A selection of T cell receptor beta chains follows, all from one sample in a study of blood T cells in healthy people across ages. TCRdb called the 5' RACE reads again in MiXCR, with one record for every CDR3 protein. The repertoire holds roughly 1.5 million distinct CDR3 sequences, approximately 43% seen once, with over 3.5% in the top ten. The specimen sequenced was blood. Source of these receptors: a woman aged 18-29 years in good health. Each CDR3 is given with its conserved first and last residue. D genes are given only for firm matches. Not every row has a clone size; where given, it reads once, few, many or a size class.

V: TRBV19
size: NA
D: NA
J: TRBJ2-1
CDR3: CASSTAGKHNEQFF

V: TRBV7-9
size: few
D: NA
J: TRBJ2-3
CDR3: CASSPPGGLTDTQYF

V: TRBV20-1
size: NA
D: NA
J: TRBJ1-2
CDR3: CSASRDYLNYGYTF

V: TRBV24-1
size: few
D: TRBD2
J: TRBJ2-3
CDR3: CATSEGRLGLAVDTQYF

V: TRBV20-1
size: NA
D: NA
J: TRBJ2-3
CDR3: CSARDPVLSHTDTQYF

V: TRBV4-1
size: NA
D: NA
J: TRBJ2-5
CDR3: CASSQAPREQETQYF

V: TRBV20-1
size: NA
D: NA
J: TRBJ1-4
CDR3: CGAQQGSDERLFF

V: TRBV5-1
size: NA
D: NA
J: NA
CDR3: CASAASLGLQGNHEQYF

V: TRBV28
size: NA
D: TRBD2
J: TRBJ2-7
CDR3: CASIPGLNSYEQYF

V: TRBV3-1
size: few
D: NA
J: TRBJ2-1
CDR3: CASSHAGSSYNEQFF

V: TRBV6-5
size: NA
D: TRBD2
J: TRBJ2-1
CDR3: CASSSLGLAGEAGGYNEQFF

V: TRBV12-3/TRBV12-4
size: few
D: NA
J: TRBJ2-5
CDR3: CASRDGGWQETQYF

V: TRBV18
size: NA
D: NA
J: TRBJ2-7
CDR3: CASSPLRTGRDEQYF

V: TRBV12-3/TRBV12-4
size: few
D: NA
J: TRBJ2-7
CDR3: CASSPARSEREQYF

V: TRBV6-2/TRBV6-3
size: NA
D: NA
J: TRBJ1-1
CDR3: CASSRVGDIRTEAFF

V: TRBV25-1
size: few
D: NA
J: TRBJ1-2
CDR3: CASRANLPNYGYTF

V: TRBV5-1
size: NA
D: NA
J: NA
CDR3: CASSWVSNYEQYF

V: TRBV10-3
size: NA
D: NA
J: TRBJ1-1
CDR3: CAISSGSTGTEAFF

V: TRBV29-1
size: NA
D: TRBD1
J: NA
CDR3: CSVEGTGVDEQYF

V: TRBV29-1
size: many
D: NA
J: TRBJ2-1
CDR3: CSVDTTIDEQFF

V: TRBV12-5
size: NA
D: TRBD1
J: TRBJ2-1
CDR3: CASGLPYLLNRGSYNEQFF

V: TRBV12-3/TRBV12-4
size: NA
D: NA
J: TRBJ2-3
CDR3: CASRKIWTDTQYF

V: TRBV21-1
size: few
D: NA
J: TRBJ1-1
CDR3: CASEVQGHHTTEAFF

V: TRBV29-1
size: NA
D: TRBD2
J: TRBJ2-3
CDR3: CSVLGLAGRTDTQYF

V: TRBV6-5
size: NA
D: NA
J: TRBJ2-1
CDR3: CASSSPGTGIYSEQFF

V: TRBV9
size: NA
D: TRBD1
J: TRBJ2-7
CDR3: CASSMGTGRYEQYF

V: TRBV7-9
size: few
D: TRBD1
J: TRBJ2-1
CDR3: CASSLKPGQGYNEQFF

V: TRBV15
size: NA
D: NA
J: TRBJ2-7
CDR3: CATSSQGREQYF

V: TRBV7-8
size: NA
D: TRBD1
J: TRBJ1-1
CDR3: CASSYRDRGRLGEAFF

V: TRBV11-2
size: few
D: TRBD2
J: TRBJ2-3
CDR3: CASSLVPGGPDTQYF

V: TRBV11-3
size: NA
D: TRBD1
J: TRBJ2-1
CDR3: CASSLERGGTYSEQFF

V: TRBV4-2
size: many
D: TRBD1
J: TRBJ2-7
CDR3: CASSQIMGQGLYEQYF

V: TRBV5-1
size: NA
D: NA
J: TRBJ2-7
CDR3: CASSAERNYEQYF

V: TRBV7-9
size: NA
D: NA
J: TRBJ1-2
CDR3: CASQGDYDYTF

V: TRBV9
size: NA
D: NA
J: TRBJ2-3
CDR3: CASNPTGASTDTQYF

V: TRBV12-3/TRBV12-4
size: NA
D: TRBD2
J: TRBJ2-1
CDR3: CASSPRTSGDYNEQFF

V: TRBV11-2
size: few
D: NA
J: TRBJ2-3
CDR3: CASSSSGPPSGTQYF

V: TRBV28
size: few
D: NA
J: TRBJ2-1
CDR3: CASSLRSSGSYEQFF

V: TRBV28
size: NA
D: TRBD2
J: TRBJ2-7
CDR3: CASSTGLAWVYEQYF

V: TRBV5-1
size: NA
D: TRBD1
J: TRBJ2-2
CDR3: CASSRGQGVGELFF

V: TRBV12-5
size: NA
D: TRBD2
J: TRBJ2-3
CDR3: CASGLVTGLAGRTDTQYF

V: TRBV6-1
size: NA
D: NA
J: TRBJ1-1
CDR3: CASSPPVGQKMNTEAFF

V: TRBV20-1
size: NA
D: TRBD1
J: TRBJ1-6
CDR3: CSARDPTGADNSPLHF

V: TRBV10-3
size: many
D: NA
J: TRBJ2-7
CDR3: CAISPGRLYEQYF

V: TRBV30
size: NA
D: NA
J: TRBJ1-2
CDR3: CAWSVVSGVGYTF

V: TRBV28
size: NA
D: TRBD2
J: TRBJ2-1
CDR3: CACSPGTSNRKQFF

V: TRBV11-2
size: NA
D: NA
J: TRBJ2-3
CDR3: CASSQRWAPDTQYF

V: TRBV14
size: NA
D: NA
J: TRBJ1-2
CDR3: CASSQEDRNRNVYLEGYTF

V: TRBV11-2
size: NA
D: TRBD2
J: TRBJ2-2
CDR3: CASSLLAGGPYTGELFF